The rows below give T cell receptor beta chains drawn from one sample of a study of cytomegalovirus exposure and HLA in healthy donors. The repertoire was sequenced with immunoSEQ multiplex PCR; TCRdb's copy has only in-frame clones and lacks some. The sample carries roughly 200,000 clones, roughly 8.7% recorded once. Sequenced input: PBMCs. Receptors originate from a woman aged 25 to 39 in good health and CMV-seropositive. Both conserved end residues are part of each CDR3. A D gene is named only where the DNA matches it firmly. Size values are once, few and many counts, or a class for expanded clones, and some rows have none.

clone_size	j_call	d_call	v_call	cdr3_nt	cdr3_aa
few	TRBJ2-1	.	TRBV7-6	TGTGCCAGCAGCTTTGATCGGTACGGCAATGAGCAGTTCTTC	CASSFDRYGNEQFF
.	TRBJ1-1	.	TRBV7-9	TGTGCCAGCAGCTTAGGAACTAGGTCTGAAGCTTTCTTT	CASSLGTRSEAFF
.	TRBJ1-2	.	TRBV27	TGTGCCAGCAGTTTAGGAGGGTCGGGGTATGGCTACACCTTC	CASSLGGSGYGYTF
.	TRBJ1-2	TRBD1	TRBV18	TGTGCCAGCTCACGACTAGACAGGGGGGACTATGGCTACACCTTC	CASSRLDRGDYGYTF
few	TRBJ1-2	TRBD1	TRBV10-3	TGTGCCATCAGTGAGCCACGGACAGGGAAGGTGGGCTACACCTTC	CAISEPRTGKVGYTF
few	TRBJ2-2	TRBD1	TRBV30	TGTGCCTCCTCTACCGGGACAGTTGGCGGTGAGCTGTTTTTT	CASSTGTVGGELFF
few	TRBJ2-1	TRBD2	TRBV9	TGTGCCAGCAGCGGCGGGGGGGGACTAGCGGGTTACAATGAGCAGTTCTTC	CASSGGGGLAGYNEQFF
.	TRBJ1-6	TRBD1	TRBV2	TGTGCCAGCAGTGCCCGGGACAGTAATTCACCCCTCCACTTT	CASSARDSNSPLHF
few	TRBJ2-7	TRBD1	TRBV6-5	TGTGCCAGCAGTTATATCGGGACAGCAGACGAGCAGTACTTC	CASSYIGTADEQYF
.	TRBJ2-1	.	TRBV7-9	TGTGCCAGCAGCTTAGTCCCGGTGCCCAATGAGCAGTTCTTC	CASSLVPVPNEQFF
few	TRBJ2-7	.	TRBV6-5	TGTGCCAGCAGTTACCTAAGACAGTCCTCCTACGAGCAGTACTTC	CASSYLRQSSYEQYF
few	TRBJ2-3	.	TRBV25-1	TGTGCCAGCGGCCGGGGGACCACAGATACGCAGTATTTT	CASGRGTTDTQYF
few	TRBJ2-7	.	TRBV7-9	TGTGCCAGCAGCCGTGGACGGACACAGTACTTC	CASSRGRTQYF
few	TRBJ2-7	TRBD2	TRBV6-5	TGTGCCTCAGGCGGGGGCTCCTACGAGCAGTACTTC	CASGGGSYEQYF
.	TRBJ2-7	TRBD1	TRBV7-7	TGTGCCAGCAGTCCTGACAGGGTATCCCACGAGCAGTACTTC	CASSPDRVSHEQYF
few	TRBJ2-3	TRBD1	TRBV18	TGTGCCACCAGGGGGAGCACAGATACGCAGTATTTT	CATRGSTDTQYF
few	TRBJ2-3	TRBD1	TRBV5-1	TGCGCCAGCCGACAGGGGGCGCAAGGAGATACGCAGTATTTT	CASRQGAQGDTQYF
few	TRBJ2-7	.	TRBV6-6	TGTGCCAGCAGTTACTCATCCCCTAGCTACTCCTACGAGCAGTACTTC	CASSYSSPSYSYEQYF
few	TRBJ2-7	.	TRBV6-1	TGTGCCAGCGCAGGGGCCCAGCAGTACTTC	CASAGAQQYF
.	TRBJ1-4	TRBD1	TRBV7-6	TGTGCCAGCAGCCAGGGGGCAGGGGGCGAAAAACTGTTTTTT	CASSQGAGGEKLFF
.	TRBJ2-7	.	TRBV6-5	TGTGCCAGCCAATCCGACAGGAATTCCTACGAGCAGTACTTC	CASQSDRNSYEQYF
few	TRBJ2-1	.	TRBV9	TGTGCCAGCAGCGTAGACCAGTACAATGAGCAGTTCTTC	CASSVDQYNEQFF
.	TRBJ1-4	.	TRBV5-6	TGTGCCAGCAGCTTGTCGGGATCGACTAATGAAAAACTGTTTTTT	CASSLSGSTNEKLFF
few	TRBJ2-7	TRBD2	TRBV6-1	TGTGCCAGCAGCTTAACGGGACTAGGAGACGAGCAGTACTTC	CASSLTGLGDEQYF
.	TRBJ2-7	TRBD2	TRBV10-1	TGCGCCAGCAGTACGGCGGGAGTATACGAGCAGTACTTC	CASSTAGVYEQYF
few	TRBJ2-1	TRBD2	TRBV7-9	TGTGCCAGCAGCCACCTCGGACTAGCGGGACCCAATGAGCAGTTCTTC	CASSHLGLAGPNEQFF
few	TRBJ2-3	TRBD2	TRBV6-5	TGTGCCAGCAGTTTAACTAGCGGGAGAATAGATACGCAGTATTTT	CASSLTSGRIDTQYF
.	TRBJ2-3	TRBD2	TRBV6-1	TGTGCCAGCAGAGGGACTAGCGGGAGGGCTACGCAGTATTTT	CASRGTSGRATQYF
.	TRBJ1-1	.	TRBV5-1	TGCGCCAGCAGCTTGCCCGGGGGTGACACTGAAGCTTTCTTT	CASSLPGGDTEAFF
few	TRBJ2-6	.	TRBV2	TGTGCCAGCATGCCACTAGCCGGGGCCAACGTCCTGACTTTC	CASMPLAGANVLTF
.	TRBJ2-7	TRBD2	TRBV5-1	TGCGCCAGCAGCTTGAGGGGGACTAGCGGAGATTACGAGCAGTACTTC	CASSLRGTSGDYEQYF
few	TRBJ2-7	.	TRBV6-5	TGTGCCAGCAGTTACAACAGCTACGAGCAGTACTTC	CASSYNSYEQYF
.	TRBJ2-1	TRBD2	TRBV13	TGTGCCAGCAGCCCCCGGACTAGCGGGAGGGATGAGCAGTTCTTC	CASSPRTSGRDEQFF
few	TRBJ2-7	.	TRBV11-2	TGTGCCAGCAGCTCCATACGAGGGGGAGTCTCCGAGCAGTACTTC	CASSSIRGGVSEQYF
few	TRBJ2-5	TRBD2	TRBV2	TGTGCCAGCGGTGGACTAGCTAATTACCAAGAGACCCAGTACTTC	CASGGLANYQETQYF
.	TRBJ2-1	TRBD1	TRBV6-5	TGTGCCAGCAGCCCGAGAACAGGGGCCTACAATGAGCAGTTCTTC	CASSPRTGAYNEQFF
.	TRBJ1-1	TRBD1	TRBV6-5	TGTGCCAGCAGTTACCCAGGGGGACCGAACACTGAAGCTTTCTTT	CASSYPGGPNTEAFF
.	TRBJ2-3	.	TRBV18	TGTGCCAGCTCACCCCTCGGGACTAGCACAGATACGCAGTATTTT	CASSPLGTSTDTQYF
.	TRBJ2-2	TRBD1	TRBV5-1	TGCGCCAGCAAACCTCCGGGACAGGGGCCCGGGGAGCTGTTTTTT	CASKPPGQGPGELFF
.	TRBJ1-5	.	TRBV10-3	TGTGCCATCAGTGCCGGTCAGCCCCAGCATTTT	CAISAGQPQHF
few	TRBJ2-4	TRBD1	TRBV30	TGTGCCTGGAGCCTGGGACAGCTAGCCAAAAACATTCAGTACTTC	CAWSLGQLAKNIQYF
.	TRBJ1-3	TRBD1	TRBV7-9	TGTGCCAGCACCCCTGTCCCCCCTACCGACAGGGTCGGAAACACCATATATTTT	CASTPVPPTDRVGNTIYF
.	TRBJ2-3	TRBD2	TRBV9	TGTGCCAGCAGCGTAGGAACTAGCGGGAGGGATACGCAGTATTTT	CASSVGTSGRDTQYF
.	TRBJ2-5	.	TRBV7-2	TGTGCCAGCAGCTTTCGACAGCACCAAGAGACCCAGTACTTC	CASSFRQHQETQYF
many	TRBJ1-2	.	TRBV5-6	TGTGCCAGCAGCTTGGAGACAGTTTCGTATGGCTACACCTTC	CASSLETVSYGYTF
.	TRBJ2-6	.	TRBV19	TGTGCCGTAAAGCCCGGCAGGTTTTCTGGGGCCAACGTCCTGACTTTC	CAVKPGRFSGANVLTF